The 22 T cell receptor beta chains below all came from one sample that was sequenced in a study of T cell clonality in common variable immunodeficiency. Libraries were prepared by immunoSEQ multiplex PCR; TCRdb keeps only in-frame clonotypes and omits some of them. Sampling found roughly 40,000 clones, none seen once. The specimen sequenced was peripheral blood mononuclear cells. The receptors were gathered from a person aged 18-70 years in good health.

The sample holds many counts of this clone. The DNA ends 3 residues before the CDR3 does, and the rest of the CDR3 is filled in from the germline J gene. The rearrangement links TRBV6-4 to TRBJ2-1, with 9 bases aligning to TRBD1. There are 15 residues in the CDR3. V shed 3 bases, J shed 9 bases, and the junction held 9 bases outside the gene matches. Germline assignment: CDR1 MRHNA and CDR2 SNTAGT. The part of the CDR3 DNA that was read is TGTGCCAGCAGTGATAAGGGACAGGGAGTTTGTGAG. It yields the protein CASSDKGQGVCE. The CDR3, in full, reads CASSDKGQGVCEQFF.

This clone was detected ten times or more. The read comes to an end 3 residues before the CDR3 does, leaving the germline J gene to fill in the end. V is TRBV30 and J is TRBJ1-2; 9 positions match TRBD1. CDR3 length equals 15 residues. Germline CDR1 is GTSNPN and CDR2 is SVGIG (reference sequence). The trim removed 2 bases at V and 3 bases at J, leaving 7 bases unmatched. CDR3 residues: CAWSTGQGPYYGYTF. CDR3 bases read: TGTGCCTGGAGTACTGGACAGGGGCCTTACTATGGC.

This clone was observed at least ten times. The read is 3 residues too short to cover the CDR3 end, so that end is filled in from the germline J gene. The chain couples TRBV30 to TRBJ2-3; 7 positions agree with TRBD2. The CDR3 spans 18 residues. Germline CDR1 GTSNPN, CDR2 SVGIG (reference sequence). V was pared by 1 base and J by 0 bases, with 13 bases of the junction left unmatched. Partial CDR3 DNA: TGTGCCTGGAGTGCGGGGGGACCGGGGGATAGTAGCACAGATACG. Protein product: CAWSAGGPGDSSTDT. The entire CDR3 protein is CAWSAGGPGDSSTDTQYF.

This clone has at least ten counts. The read ends 3 residues shy of where the CDR3 ends; the end is completed using the germline J gene. This chain links TRBV6-1 with TRBJ2-1; no firm D call. Germline assignment: CDR1 MNHNS and CDR2 SASEGT. Trimming cost V 2 bases and J 7 bases, with 18 bases left between them. The CDR3 covers 16 residues. CDR3 region: CASSEISTQIRNEQFF. CDR3 DNA (partial): TGTGCCAGCAGTGAAATCAGTACGCAGATCAGAAATGAG.

Comments on this clone: An end of the junction does not agree with germline; a read error may underlie this. The read ends 3 residues before the CDR3 terminus; that terminus is restored from the germline J gene. The V and J genes are TRBV2 and TRBJ1-3; D not certain. Germline CDR1 SNHLY, CDR2 FYNNEI. The CDR3 is made up of 14 amino acids. This CDR3 reads CASSVQRVGDTIYF. CDR3 DNA, as far as it was read: TGTGCCAGCAGTGTTCAAAGAGTCGGAGACACA.

In regard to this clone: The sequenced fragment ends 3 residues before the CDR3 boundary, so the rest is inferred from the germline J gene. The genes are TRBV7-9 and TRBJ2-3; the D gene is possibly TRBD2 (6 bases). The CDR3 covers 13 residues. CDR1 is SEHNR and CDR2 is FQNEAQ in the germline V gene (reference sequence). CDR3 in amino acids: CASSRGGNQPQYF. The CDR3 bases that were read are TGTGCCAGCAGCAGGGGAGGCAATCAGCCG.

Ten or more counts support this clone. The CDR3 end falls 3 residues outside the read, so it is completed with the germline J gene. The chain recombines TRBV6-1 with TRBJ2-3; TRBD2 agrees at 9 bases. With V trimmed by 1 base and J by 2 bases, 1 base remained unmatched. Germline V lookup: CDR1 MNHNS, CDR2 SASEGT. This CDR3 comprises 15 residues. CDR3 amino acids: CASSEGGRATDTQYF. The CDR3 DNA, read in part, is TGTGCCAGCAGTGAAGGCGGGAGGGCCACAGATACG.

The sample holds many counts of this clone. The read comes to an end 3 residues before the CDR3 does, leaving the germline J gene to fill in the end. The chain recombines TRBV30 with TRBJ1-6; D not certain. The CDR3 length is 13 residues. Germline loops: CDR1 GTSNPN, CDR2 SVGIG (reference sequence). With 4 bases removed from V and 4 bases from J, the gap between germline ends came to 8 bases. The DNA read from the CDR3 is TGTGCCTGGATGGCGGGTTATAATTCACCC. It specifies CAWMAGYNSP. The CDR3 in full is CAWMAGYNSPLHF.

This clone was seen repeatedly, ten times or more. Sequencing ends 3 residues short of the CDR3 end; the germline J gene provides the rest. This chain uses TRBV5-5 with TRBJ2-2; TRBD1 agrees at 9 bases. This CDR3 region has 14 residues. Germline-derived CDR1 and CDR2 are SGHKS and YYEKEE (reference sequence). With 5 bases clipped from V and 8 bases from J, the junction kept 7 bases outside the gene matches. The CDR3 DNA, read in part, is TGTGCCAGCAGACGGGACAGGGCTTCGGGGGAG. Amino acid sequence: CASRRDRASGE. The whole CDR3 protein is CASRRDRASGELFF. Full variable domain (remainder filled in from reference TRBV5-5 and TRBJ2-2): DAGVTQSPTHLIKTRGQQVTLRCSPISGHKSVSWYQQVLGQGPQFIFQYYEKEERGRGNFPDRFSARQFPNYSSELNVNALLLGDSALYLCASRRDRASGELFFGEGSRLTVL.

At least ten counts were recorded for this clone. The read terminates 3 residues ahead of where the CDR3 ends, so the germline J gene completes it. The chain couples TRBV2 to TRBJ1-1; TRBD1 might be the D (6 bases). This CDR3 has 12 residues. In germline, CDR1 is SNHLY, CDR2 FYNNEI. Partial CDR3 DNA: TGTGCCAGCAGTGAAGGGACAGTGGAA. Its translation is CASSEGTVE. The full CDR3 protein is CASSEGTVEAFF.

This clone was counted ten times or more. The CDR3 goes on 3 residues after the read ends, and that part is filled in from the germline J gene. The J gene is TRBJ2-5, the V gene TRBV20-1; D ambiguous. Germline loops: CDR1 DFQATT, CDR2 SNEGSKA (reference sequence). V was clipped by 5 bases and J by 5 bases, with 15 bases between them. CDR3 length: 13 amino acids. CDR3 sequence reads: CSAPDGRLETQYF. The sequenced part of the CDR3 DNA is TGCAGTGCTCCTGATGGCAGGTTGGAGACC.

At least ten counts were recorded for this clone. The read halts 3 residues ahead of the CDR3 end, with the missing end drawn from the germline J gene. V and J are TRBV19 and TRBJ2-6; 9 bases match TRBD1. The length of the CDR3 is 16 residues. CDR1 and CDR2 (germline): LNHDA, SQIVND (reference sequence). V trimming: 6 bases; J trimming: 2 bases; junction bases outside the gene matches: 5. CDR3 loop: CASRGQGITGANVLTF. CDR3 bases read: TGTGCCAGTAGGGGACAGGGAATAACTGGGGCCAACGTC.

Comment on this clone: The read terminates 3 residues before the CDR3 end, so the remaining end is supplied by the germline J gene. This chain connects TRBV11-2 to TRBJ2-7; 8 nucleotides line up with TRBD2. With 5 bases clipped from V and 2 bases from J, the junction kept 2 bases outside the gene matches. The CDR3 consists of 13 residues. Germline loops: CDR1 SGHAT, CDR2 FQNNGV. The CDR3 sequence: CASSRSGTYEQYF. CDR3 DNA (partial): TGTGCCAGCAGCCGTAGCGGGACCTACGAG.

The sequenced CDR3 bases are TGTGCCAGCAGCCCCGGCCCGCTAGCGGGCGCCTACGAG. Translating gives CASSPGPLAGAYE. The CDR3 reads in full as CASSPGPLAGAYEQYF. The chain recombines TRBV7-6 with TRBJ2-7, with 8 bases identical to TRBD2. The read stops 3 residues short of the end of the CDR3; the missing end is completed from the germline J gene. This CDR3 region has 16 residues. J lost 2 bases, V lost 5 bases, and 11 bases had no gene match. The germline V gene encodes CDR1 SGHVS and CDR2 FNYEAQ.

Ten or more counts support this clone. The read terminates 3 residues ahead of where the CDR3 ends, so the germline J gene completes it. V gene TRBV7-2 combines with J gene TRBJ1-1; TRBD1 aligns across 7 bases. Germline V gene sequence: CDR1 SGHTA, CDR2 FQGNSA. The CDR3 consists of 14 residues. CDR3 in amino acids: CASSLRSWTGEAFF. The CDR3 DNA, read in part, is TGTGCCAGCAGCTTAAGGTCCTGGACAGGCGAA.

The table lists this clone with a few counts. The DNA ends 3 residues before the CDR3 does, and the rest of the CDR3 is filled in from the germline J gene. The chain employs TRBV2 and TRBJ2-1; D is perhaps TRBD2 (6 bases). Germline-derived CDR1 and CDR2 are SNHLY and FYNNEI. CDR3 length equals 16 residues. V lost 4 bases and J 6 bases, leaving 19 bases between the germline ends. CDR3 DNA, as far as it was read: TGTGCCAGCAGTGTTCGCCGGGGACTTGTAATCAATGAG. Protein product: CASSVRRGLVINE. The CDR3 reads in full as CASSVRRGLVINEQFF.

This clone was detected many times. The read comes to an end 3 residues before the CDR3 does, leaving the germline J gene to fill in the end. This chain links TRBV20-1 with TRBJ1-1; 8 bases match TRBD1. CDR1 is DFQATT and CDR2 is SNEGSKA in the germline V gene (reference sequence). The CDR3 length is 16 residues. Unmatched junction bases numbered 9, after V lost 0 bases and J lost 3 bases. CDR3 sequence: CSARDPRQGRDTEAFF. The CDR3 DNA, read in part, is TGCAGTGCTAGAGACCCCCGACAGGGGAGGGACACTGAA.

Concerning this clone: The missing CDR3 end, 3 residues past where the read stops, is filled in from the germline J gene. This sequence joins TRBV7-6 and TRBJ1-1; D perhaps matches TRBD1 (5 bases). The CDR3 has 15 residues. Germline loops: CDR1 SGHVS, CDR2 FNYEAQ. Deletions cut 1 base from V and 1 base from J, with 10 bases between. The CDR3 loop reads CASSLEETANTEAFF. The part of the CDR3 DNA that was read is TGTGCCAGCAGCTTAGAGGAGACAGCGAACACTGAA.

On this clone itself: The CDR3 end falls 3 residues outside the read, so it is completed with the germline J gene. This sequence joins TRBV6-2 or TRBV6-3 and TRBJ2-2; D is perhaps TRBD1 (7 bases). Germline CDR1 reads MNHEY; CDR2 reads SVGEGT. This CDR3 spans 14 amino acids. The CDR3 reads CASSDRVGEEKLFF. Incomplete CDR3 DNA: TGTGCCAGCAGCGACAGGGTTGGGGAGGAAAAG.

At least ten counts were recorded for this clone. The read gets to within 3 residues of the CDR3 end, and the germline J gene fills in the rest. The chain carries TRBV30 and TRBJ1-2; 9 bases agree with TRBD1. This CDR3 comprises 14 residues. CDR1 is GTSNPN and CDR2 is SVGIG in the germline V gene (reference sequence). The chain's CDR3 is CAWSVWTTGGGYTF. CDR3 bases read: TGTGCCTGGAGTGTGTGGACGACAGGGGGGGGC.

This clone was observed at least ten times. The CDR3 is cut off 3 residues early in the read; its end comes from the germline J gene. This chain joins TRBV20-1 and TRBJ1-2; no clear D gene. Germline assignment: CDR1 DFQATT and CDR2 SNEGSKA (reference sequence). This CDR3 is built from 13 residues. The CDR3: CSAREPTVRGYTF. CDR3 DNA (partial): TGCAGTGCTAGAGAGCCCACAGTACGGGGC.

This clone was recorded at least ten times. With the read ending 3 residues before the CDR3 end, the germline J gene is used to fill in that end. The V call is TRBV19, the J call TRBJ2-1; a weak D match, TRBD1 (6 bases). The CDR3 is 12 residues long. The V gene lost 6 bases and the J gene lost 7 bases, with 10 bases spanning the gap. Germline loops: CDR1 LNHDA, CDR2 SQIVND (reference sequence). Partial CDR3 DNA: TGTGCCAGTAGAAGAGGGGGAAATGAG. Translation gives CASRRGGNE. The full CDR3 is CASRRGGNEQFF. Drawing the rest from reference TRBV19 and TRBJ2-1, the complete variable domain is DGGITQSPKYLFRKEGQNVTLSCEQNLNHDAMYWYRQDPGQGLRLIYYSQIVNDFQKGDIAEGYSVSREKKESFPLTVTSAQKNPTAFYLCASRRGGNEQFFGPGTRLTVL.